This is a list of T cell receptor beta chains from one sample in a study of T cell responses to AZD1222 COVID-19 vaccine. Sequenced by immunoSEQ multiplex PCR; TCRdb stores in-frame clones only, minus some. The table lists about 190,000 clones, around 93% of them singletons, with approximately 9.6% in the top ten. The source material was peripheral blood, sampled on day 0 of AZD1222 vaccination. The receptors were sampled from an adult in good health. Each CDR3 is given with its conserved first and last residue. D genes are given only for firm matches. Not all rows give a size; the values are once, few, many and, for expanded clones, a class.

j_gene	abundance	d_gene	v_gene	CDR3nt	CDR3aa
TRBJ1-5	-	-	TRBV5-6	TGTGCCAGCAGCATAGGGCGTCAGCCCCAGCATTTT	CASSIGRQPQHF
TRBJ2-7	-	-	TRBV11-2	TGTGCCAGCAGCTTAGTGGCAGGGGAGGGGTACGAGCAGTACTTC	CASSLVAGEGYEQYF
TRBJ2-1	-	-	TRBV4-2	TGTGCCAGCAGCCAAGAGGGTCTAGAGGGGTTTCGGGATGAGCAGTTCTTC	CASSQEGLEGFRDEQFF
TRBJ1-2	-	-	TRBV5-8	TGTGCCAGCAGCTTGCCCGGACGGATTCACGGCTACACCTTC	CASSLPGRIHGYTF
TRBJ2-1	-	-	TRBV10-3	TGTGCCATCAGGGAAATCTCTACCCTGGAGCAGTTCTTC	CAIREISTLEQFF
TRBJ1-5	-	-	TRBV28	TGTGCCAGCAGTTTAACCCGCAGGGGCGGGAGTCAGCCCCAGCATTTT	CASSLTRRGGSQPQHF
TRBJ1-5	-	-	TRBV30	TGTGCCTGGAGTGCCGGCAGGGAAGGACAGCCCCAGCATTTT	CAWSAGREGQPQHF
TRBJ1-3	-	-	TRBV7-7	TGTGCTAGCAGCTTAGGATCGAACCAGAGCAACTCTGGAAACACCATATATTTT	CASSLGSNQSNSGNTIYF
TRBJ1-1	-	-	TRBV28	TGTGCCAGCAATACAGGGATGAACACTGAAGCTTTCTTT	CASNTGMNTEAFF
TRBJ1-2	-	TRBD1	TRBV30	TGTGCCTCCACAGGGGGCTATGGCTACACCTTC	CASTGGYGYTF
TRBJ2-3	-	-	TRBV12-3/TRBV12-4	TGTGCCAGTCGATCCACAGATACGCAGTATTTT	CASRSTDTQYF
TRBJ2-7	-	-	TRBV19	TGTGCCAGTAGTATAGGGGCTCGTCCCTACGAGCAGTACTTC	CASSIGARPYEQYF
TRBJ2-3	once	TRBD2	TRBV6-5	TGTGCCAGCAGTTTCCTGAGCGGGAGGAGTGATACGCAGTATTTT	CASSFLSGRSDTQYF
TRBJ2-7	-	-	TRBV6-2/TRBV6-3	TGTGCCAGCAGTTATAGCGGTGAATACGAGCAGTACTTC	CASSYSGEYEQYF
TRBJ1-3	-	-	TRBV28	TGTGCCAGCAGTTTATCTATCGGTCTCGGCTCTGGAAACACCATATATTTT	CASSLSIGLGSGNTIYF
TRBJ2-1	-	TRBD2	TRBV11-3	TGTGCCAGCAGCTCAGACGGCGGGAGGACCTACAATGAGCAGTTCTTC	CASSSDGGRTYNEQFF
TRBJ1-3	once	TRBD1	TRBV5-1	TGCGCCAGCAGCTCTCAACCCGCCAGGGGGCGATGGGGTCAAGGAAACACCATATATTTT	CASSSQPARGRWGQGNTIYF
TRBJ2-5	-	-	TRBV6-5	TGTGCCAGCAGTTACGGAGTCGTTCCGCCGGAGACCCAGTACTTC	CASSYGVVPPETQYF
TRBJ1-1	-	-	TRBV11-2	TGTGCCAGCAGCTCAAAGGTGAACACTGAAGCTTTCTTT	CASSSKVNTEAFF
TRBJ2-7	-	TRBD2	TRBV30	TGTGCGATCGGGGGGAGCCTCACTTACGAGCAGTACTTC	CAIGGSLTYEQYF
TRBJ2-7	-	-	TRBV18	TGTGCCAGCTCACCACATCCCATCGGGGAGCAGTACTTC	CASSPHPIGEQYF
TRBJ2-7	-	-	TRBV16	TGTGCCAGCAGCCAATACCCCTTCTACGAGCAGTACTTC	CASSQYPFYEQYF